One sample yielded the 20 T cell receptor beta chains listed below, sequenced in a study of blood T cells in healthy people across ages. Using a J-beta primer mix together with a sample-barcoded 5' primer, a second PCR was run for about 6 to 11 cycles. TCRdb re-called the 5' RACE reads through MiXCR, storing one row per CDR3 protein. Of 1.6 million or so distinct CDR3 sequences in the sample, about 35% were seen once. Material: blood. Receptors originate from a woman in her twenties or thirties in good health.

This clonotype was seen only a few times. The chain joins TRBV20-1 to TRBJ1-6; 7 bases match TRBD1. Losses at the gene ends were 1 base for V and 4 bases for J; bases not matched to a gene: 7. In germline, CDR1 is DFQATT, CDR2 SNEGSKA (reference sequence). This CDR3 comprises 16 residues. The CDR3, as DNA: TGCAGTGCTAGAGGGACCAGGGGGGGATATAATTCACCCCTCCACTTT. It encodes CSARGTRGGYNSPLHF.

CDR3 nucleotides: TGCAGTGCTAGAGGGGTAGCGGGGCTTCTCTCCTACAATGAGCAGTTCTTC. As protein: CSARGVAGLLSYNEQFF. The chain joins TRBV20-1 to TRBJ2-1; 8 positions match TRBD2. The CDR3 runs to 17 residues. Germline CDR1 is DFQATT and CDR2 is SNEGSKA (reference sequence). V lost 1 base and J lost 0; bases outside the gene matches: 8.

This clonotype was seen only a few times. V usage is TRBV29-1 and J usage is TRBJ1-1; no clear D gene. CDR1 and CDR2 from the germline V gene are SQVTM and ANQGSEA. The CDR3 length is 13 residues. V gave up 6 bases and J gave up 2 bases, with 13 bases separating them. The CDR3 reads CSVGKGRNTEAFF. The CDR3 nucleotides read TGCAGCGTGGGGAAAGGACGTAACACTGAAGCTTTCTTT. The whole variable domain, filled in from reference TRBV29-1 and TRBJ1-1, reads SAVISQKPSRDICQRGTSLTIQCQVDSQVTMMFWYRQQPGQSLTLIATANQGSEATYESGFVIDKFPISRPNLTFSTLTVSNMSPEDSSIYLCSVGKGRNTEAFFGQGTRLTVV.

This clonotype was detected a few times. V gene TRBV2 combines with J gene TRBJ2-3, with D maybe TRBD2 (5 bases). V was trimmed by 4 bases and J by 1 base, leaving 15 bases between them. Germline lookup yields CDR1 SNHLY and CDR2 FYNNEI. This CDR3 comprises 16 residues. This CDR3 is CASSVLGVRGTDTQYF. The CDR3 nucleotides read TGTGCCAGCAGTGTTCTCGGGGTCCGGGGCACAGATACGCAGTATTTT.

V usage is TRBV6-5 and J usage is TRBJ2-1; TRBD2 matches 8 bases. The CDR3 consists of 16 residues. V lost 6 bases to trimming and J lost 4 bases; unmatched junction nucleotides: 11. Germline CDR1 reads MNHEY; CDR2 reads SVGAGI. This CDR3 is CASSPKAGAYYNEQFF. The CDR3 DNA is TGTGCCAGCAGCCCAAAAGCGGGAGCGTATTACAATGAGCAGTTCTTC.

The rearrangement uses TRBV20-1 and TRBJ2-7; 8 positions match TRBD2. The V and J ends lost 5 bases and 0 bases, in that order; junction bases with no gene match: 6. Germline CDR1 DFQATT, CDR2 SNEGSKA (reference sequence). CDR3 size: 14 residues. CDR3 region: CSAVGLADSYEQYF. In nucleotides, the CDR3 is TGCAGTGCTGTCGGACTAGCCGACTCCTACGAGCAGTACTTC.

This chain connects TRBV5-1 to TRBJ2-1; tentative D call: TRBD2 (6 bases). With 5 bases removed from V and 5 bases from J, the gap between germline ends came to 11 bases. CDR1 and CDR2 (germline): SGHRS, YFSETQ. The CDR3 has 13 residues. The CDR3 reads CASRVGLNNEQFF. In nucleotides, the CDR3 is TGCGCCAGCAGGGTGGGACTTAACAATGAGCAGTTCTTC.

This clonotype was detected a few times. The junction shows a germline mismatch at one end, possibly a read error. The rearrangement uses TRBV5-1 and TRBJ2-3, with D possibly TRBD1 on 6 matching bases. The CDR3 runs to 14 residues. The germline gives CDR1 SGHRS, CDR2 YFSETQ. CDR3 residues: CASSRPGQGDTQYF. DNA of the CDR3: TGTGCCAGCAGCCGTCCGGGCCAGGGGGATACGCAGTATTTT.

In this sample, this clonotype turned up a few times. The V call is TRBV20-1, the J call TRBJ2-4, with a tentative D call TRBD2 (6 bases). The germline CDR1 and CDR2 sequences are DFQATT and SNEGSKA (reference sequence). The CDR3 extends over 13 amino acids. Trimming cost V 1 base and J 6 bases, with 10 bases left between them. In DNA, the CDR3 is TGCAGTGCTAGAGGGCGGGGTCGAAACATTCAGTACTTC. Amino acids: CSARGRGRNIQYF.

This clonotype was picked up many times. DNA of the CDR3: TGTGCCAGCAGCCCTTCCCACAGGGACTACGAGCAGTACTTC. Translation: CASSPSHRDYEQYF. The chain is built from TRBV7-2 and TRBJ2-7; a possible D gene is TRBD1 (6 bases). CDR1 is SGHTA and CDR2 is FQGNSA in the germline V gene. This CDR3 is 14 amino acids long. Trimming cost V 5 bases and J 3 bases, with 14 bases left between them.

The chain is built from TRBV2 and TRBJ2-1; D unclear. CDR1 is SNHLY, CDR2 FYNNEI, per germline. This CDR3 has 15 amino acids. Trimming cost V 1 base and J 2 bases, with 9 bases left between them. The CDR3 region is CASSEGQEPYNEQFF. The CDR3 DNA is TGTGCCAGCAGTGAAGGGCAGGAACCCTACAATGAGCAGTTCTTC.

This chain uses TRBV2 with TRBJ2-1, with 10 nucleotides matching TRBD1. The CDR3 is 16 amino acids. Germline V gene lookup returns CDR1 SNHLY and CDR2 FYNNEI. J lost 0 bases, V lost 6 bases, and 5 bases had no gene match. In nucleotides, the CDR3 is TGTGCCAGCAGCCTCGGACAGGGGGACTCCTACAATGAGCAGTTCTTC. Protein product: CASSLGQGDSYNEQFF.

The chain has TRBV7-9 and TRBJ2-7; weak D call: TRBD1 (6 bases). Trimming took 10 bases from V and 3 from J, leaving 16 bases between them. This CDR3 has 13 residues. Germline values: CDR1 SEHNR, CDR2 FQNEAQ (reference sequence). The CDR3 region has the DNA TGTGCCACCGGGCAGGGGCCTTACTACGAGCAGTACTTC. Amino acid sequence: CATGQGPYYEQYF.

In this sample, this clonotype turned up a few times. V gene TRBV5-4 combines with J gene TRBJ2-7; possibly TRBD1 or TRBD2 for D (5 bases each). V was shortened by 4 bases and J by 5 bases, with 22 bases between the two germline ends. CDR1 is SGHNT, CDR2 YYREEE, per germline (reference sequence). The length of the CDR3 is 16 residues. The CDR3 DNA reads TGTGCCAGCAGCCAATCAACCGGATCGAGGGGCGACGAGCAGTACTTC. Encoded protein: CASSQSTGSRGDEQYF.

The rearrangement joins TRBV11-1 to TRBJ1-2, with D unresolved. Germline values: CDR1 SGHAT, CDR2 FQDESV (reference sequence). V was trimmed by 5 bases and J by 13 bases, leaving 20 bases between them. This CDR3 has 13 residues. CDR3 sequence reads: CASSQHSKAMTTF. DNA of the CDR3: TGTGCCAGCAGCCAACACAGCAAAGCCATGACCACCTTC.

This chain links TRBV3-1 with TRBJ2-1, with 8 bases fitting TRBD2. TRBJ2-7 matches the DNA end more closely, so the J call is doubtful. The CDR3 sequence is 17 residues long. Germline V CDR1 and CDR2: LGHDT, YNNKEL (reference sequence). As DNA, the CDR3 is TGTGCCAGCACCAGGGGCGGGGGGTCAAGAGACTACAATGAGCAGTACTTC. Its translation is CASTRGGGSRDYNEQYF.

A few counts support this clonotype. The chain carries TRBV9 and TRBJ2-5; TRBD1 is a possible D gene (6 bases). Germline loops: CDR1 SGDLS, CDR2 YYNGEE. Trimming shortened V by 4 bases and J by 5 bases, and 18 bases separated the two germline ends. The CDR3 is 15 residues long. CDR3 in DNA: TGTGCCAGCAGCTCCGGAGGACAGCCCAGGGAGACCCAGTACTTC. This codes for CASSSGGQPRETQYF. Full variable domain (outside the CDR3, taken from reference TRBV9 and TRBJ2-5): DSGVTQTPKHLITATGQRVTLRCSPRSGDLSVYWYQQSLDQGLQFLIQYYNGEERAKGNILERFSAQQFPDLHSELNLSSLELGDSALYFCASSSGGQPRETQYFGPGTRLLVL.

This clonotype was found a few times. V and J are TRBV11-2 and TRBJ2-1; D might be TRBD2 (6 bases). Germline CDR1 reads SGHAT; CDR2 reads FQNNGV. This CDR3 region has 15 residues. Trimming removed 1 base at V and 7 bases at J, with 14 bases between. The CDR3 nucleotides are TGTGCCAGCAGCTTAGCAGGCGGGGTAGGGAATGAGCAGTTCTTC. This translates into CASSLAGGVGNEQFF. Full variable domain (outside the CDR3, taken from reference TRBV11-2 and TRBJ2-1): EAGVAQSPRYKIIEKRQSVAFWCNPISGHATLYWYQQILGQGPKLLIQFQNNGVVDDSQLPKDRFSAERLKGVDSTLKIQPAKLEDSAVYLCASSLAGGVGNEQFFGPGTRLTVL.

This clonotype was counted ten times or more. This sequence joins TRBV29-1 and TRBJ2-5; no firm D call. Matching the DNA end better, TRBJ2-7 makes the J call doubtful. Germline V gene sequence: CDR1 SQVTM, CDR2 ANQGSEA. The CDR3 totals 15 residues. Here the CDR3 reads CSAKPSRNPPDEQYF. CDR3 nucleotide sequence: TGCAGCGCCAAACCCTCTAGAAATCCCCCTGACGAGCAGTACTTC.

V gene TRBV4-1 combines with J gene TRBJ1-1; tentative D call: TRBD1 (6 bases). The CDR3 is 16 residues long. CDR1 is MGHRA, CDR2 YSYEKL, per germline. The V and J ends lost 3 bases and 8 bases respectively, with 22 bases between them. The CDR3 region is CASSQITGGPSPEAFF. CDR3 in DNA: TGCGCCAGCAGCCAGATCACGGGGGGCCCGAGCCCCGAAGCTTTCTTT.